The next 26 T cell receptor beta chains were all read from a single sample in a study of T cells in tumors after PD-1 blockade. Assay used: immunoSEQ multiplex PCR; TCRdb lists only in-frame clones, some missing. The table shows about 24,000 clones, with roughly 85% occurring only once. This sample comprised PBMCs, obtained after anti-PD-1 treatment. The receptors derive from a human donor with basal cell carcinoma.

V is TRBV5-6 and J is TRBJ1-4; 9 bases agree with TRBD1. CDR1 is SGHDT, CDR2 YYEEEE, per germline. Trimming at V came to 4 bases and at J to 1 base, leaving 5 bases not matched to a gene. There are 16 residues in the CDR3. This CDR3 reads CASSIQGAGTNEKLFF. CDR3 coding DNA: TGTGCCAGCAGCATACAGGGGGCTGGAACTAATGAAAAACTGTTTTTT. The variable domain in full, with the rest retrieved from reference TRBV5-6 and TRBJ1-4, is DAGVTQSPTHLIKTRGQQVTLRCSPKSGHDTVSWYQQALGQGPQFIFQYYEEEERQRGNFPDRFSGHQFPNYSSELNVNALLLGDSALYLCASSIQGAGTNEKLFFGSGTQLSVL.

This clone was counted a single time. The rearrangement uses TRBV5-1 and TRBJ2-1; D is possibly TRBD1 or TRBD2 (6 bases each). The CDR3 is made up of 17 amino acids. Trimming took 0 bases from V and 0 from J, leaving 13 bases between them. CDR1 and CDR2 (germline): SGHRS, YFSETQ. DNA for the CDR3: TGCGCCAGCAGCTTGGGTACCGGGGGCTCCTCCTACAATGAGCAGTTCTTC. The encoded protein is CASSLGTGGSSYNEQFF.

Only a few counts were recorded for this clone. This rearrangement joins TRBV4-2 to TRBJ2-6; TRBD2 might be the D (7 bases). Germline V gives CDR1 LGHNA, CDR2 YNFKEQ. The CDR3 has 17 amino acids. The ends were cut back, 3 bases at V and 0 bases at J, with 12 bases in the middle. The CDR3 sequence: CASSQAGATSGANVLTF. In nucleotides, the CDR3 is TGTGCCAGCAGCCAGGCGGGGGCGACCTCTGGGGCCAACGTCCTGACTTTC.

V and J are TRBV18 and TRBJ1-5, with D possibly matching TRBD1 (6 bases). This CDR3 contains 15 residues. CDR1 is KGHSH, CDR2 LQKENI, per germline. V gave up 5 bases and J gave up 2 bases, with 13 bases separating them. The DNA of the CDR3 is TGTGCCAGCTCAACTACAGGGTCCGGCAATCAGCCCCAGCATTTT. Encoded protein: CASSTTGSGNQPQHF.

The V and J genes are TRBV27 and TRBJ1-1, with TRBD1 matching over 8 bases. The V gene's germline CDR1 is MNHEY and CDR2 SMNVEV (reference sequence). This CDR3 comprises 16 residues. V lost 4 bases to trimming and J lost 1 base; unmatched junction nucleotides: 8. CDR3 sequence reads: CASSSRQGSSNTEAFF. In nucleotides, the CDR3 is TGTGCCAGCAGTTCCCGACAGGGGTCCTCGAACACTGAAGCTTTCTTT.

This chain connects TRBV27 to TRBJ1-1; no reliable D call. This CDR3 spans 13 amino acids. Germline values: CDR1 MNHEY, CDR2 SMNVEV (reference sequence). Trimming took off 5 bases at V and 1 base at J, with 8 bases between the two ends. The CDR3 sequence is CASSSGRNTEAFF. CDR3 nucleotide sequence: TGTGCCAGCAGTAGTGGGCGGAACACTGAAGCTTTCTTT.

This chain uses TRBV6-4 with TRBJ1-5, with 8 nucleotides matching TRBD1. CDR1 and CDR2 from the germline V gene are MRHNA and SNTAGT. The CDR3 loop spans 14 amino acids. Germline trimming cut 6 bases from V and 5 bases from J; bases unmatched to any gene: 6. CDR3 region: CASRRNRGYQPQHF. The CDR3 nucleotides read TGTGCCAGCAGACGCAACAGGGGGTATCAGCCCCAGCATTTT.

V is TRBV27 and J is TRBJ2-2; D perhaps matches TRBD1 (6 bases). Germline CDR1 reads MNHEY; CDR2 reads SMNVEV (reference sequence). This CDR3 region has 16 residues. Deletions cut 0 bases from V and 1 base from J, with 9 bases between. This chain's CDR3 is CASSLSAGENTGELFF. The CDR3 DNA is TGTGCCAGCAGTTTATCTGCAGGGGAGAACACCGGGGAGCTGTTTTTT.

The rearrangement links TRBV7-9 to TRBJ2-3; 10 positions agree with TRBD2. The germline gives CDR1 SEHNR, CDR2 FQNEAQ (reference sequence). V dropped 2 bases and J dropped 0; count of bases not matched to a gene: 11. CDR3 length equals 19 residues. In DNA form, the CDR3 reads TGTGCCAGCAGCTTATTAACTAGCGGGGCGGCTCCAAGCACAGATACGCAGTATTTT. Protein product: CASSLLTSGAAPSTDTQYF.

The chain joins TRBV5-4 to TRBJ1-1; weak D call: TRBD1 (6 bases). CDR3 size: 14 residues. V was trimmed by 0 bases and J by 5 bases, leaving 11 bases between them. CDR1 SGHNT and CDR2 YYREEE come from the germline V gene (reference sequence). Written as DNA, the CDR3 is TGTGCCAGCAGCTTGGCAAGGGGGGGAACTGAAGCTTTCTTT. This codes for CASSLARGGTEAFF.

The chain carries TRBV5-1 and TRBJ2-1; D possibly matches TRBD1 or TRBD2 (5 bases each). Deletions cut 0 bases from V and 4 bases from J, with 14 bases between. The CDR3 covers 16 residues. Germline V CDR1 and CDR2: SGHRS, YFSETQ. The DNA of the CDR3 is TGCGCCAGCAGCTTGGGAGGGACGGGAAAATACAATGAGCAGTTCTTC. It specifies CASSLGGTGKYNEQFF.

The chain employs TRBV5-8 and TRBJ1-2, with D tentatively TRBD1 (5 bases). Per germline, CDR1 SGHTS and CDR2 YDEGEE. The V end lost 0 bases, the J end lost 7 bases, and 10 bases lay between the germline ends. The CDR3 covers 13 residues. Here the CDR3 DNA reads TGTGCCAGCAGCTTGGGTGGGGCCCCTGGCTACACCTTC. Its translation: CASSLGGAPGYTF.

This chain uses TRBV13 with TRBJ2-3, with 7 bases identical to TRBD2. The CDR3 totals 18 residues. Unmatched junction bases numbered 12, after V lost 3 bases and J lost 0 bases. Germline V gene data show CDR1 as PRHDT and CDR2 as FYEKMQ (reference sequence). CDR3 coding DNA: TGTGCCAGCAGCTTTTCGTATGGCGGGGGACCTAGCACAGATACGCAGTATTTT. Protein sequence: CASSFSYGGGPSTDTQYF.

V and J are TRBV5-4 and TRBJ2-3; D is unclear. The CDR3 loop spans 13 amino acids. The V end was cut by 4 bases, the J end by 3 bases, with 9 bases between. CDR1 and CDR2 from the germline V gene are SGHNT and YYREEE (reference sequence). CDR3 bases: TGTGCCAGCAGCCCCCGGCGGACAGATACGCAGTATTTT. It encodes CASSPRRTDTQYF.

The rearrangement uses TRBV2 and TRBJ1-1, with D possibly TRBD1 on 6 matching bases. The V end lost 11 bases, the J end lost 4 bases, and 14 bases lay between the germline ends. The length of the CDR3 is 12 residues. Germline V gene sequence: CDR1 SNHLY, CDR2 FYNNEI. CDR3 sequence (DNA): TGTGCCGAGGGGGAAGTGAGCACTGAAGCTTTCTTT. This encodes CAEGEVSTEAFF.

The chain has TRBV19 and TRBJ1-2, with D unclear. Germline CDR1 and CDR2: LNHDA and SQIVND (reference sequence). Trimming left V 3 bases short and J 8 bases short, with 19 bases between. The CDR3 extends over 15 amino acids. The CDR3 region is CASSIGSQPFAGYTF. CDR3 in DNA: TGTGCCAGTAGTATCGGTAGTCAGCCTTTTGCCGGCTACACCTTC.

The chain links TRBV5-1 to TRBJ1-1; no clear D gene. CDR1 and CDR2 (germline): SGHRS, YFSETQ. Trimming shortened V by 0 bases and J by 5 bases, and 11 bases separated the two germline ends. The CDR3 has 14 residues. CDR3 nucleotide sequence: TGCGCCAGCAGCTTGGTAATGGAGGGTACTGAAGCTTTCTTT. It is translated as CASSLVMEGTEAFF.

CDR3 nucleotide sequence: TGTGCCAGTAGTAGAGGGGCGGACCTCCAAGAGACCCAGTACTTC. It specifies CASSRGADLQETQYF. The gene calls are TRBV19 and TRBJ2-5; D may correspond to TRBD1 or TRBD2 (5 bases each). V gave up 4 bases and J gave up 1 base, with 13 bases separating them. Germline V lookup: CDR1 LNHDA, CDR2 SQIVND (reference sequence). The CDR3 totals 15 residues.

This rearrangement joins TRBV21-1 to TRBJ2-7; the table assigns TRBD1, which was not confirmed against the DNA. TRBV21-1 represents a pseudogene. There are 17 residues in the CDR3. CDR3 region: CASSSWSGAQPLREQYF. The CDR3 DNA is TGTGCCAGCAGCTCTTGGTCTGGGGCTCAACCTCTACGAGAGCAGTACTTC.

The genes are TRBV5-4 and TRBJ2-1; the D is unclear. CDR1 and CDR2 (germline): SGHNT, YYREEE (reference sequence). V lost 3 bases, J lost 10 bases, and 17 bases lay in between. This CDR3 has 14 amino acids. The CDR3 loop is CASSSPLISIEQFF. The DNA for the CDR3 is TGTGCCAGCAGCTCACCTCTGATTAGCATCGAGCAGTTCTTC.

This chain joins TRBV6-5 and TRBJ1-6, with D perhaps matching TRBD1 (5 bases). Trimming left V 7 bases short and J 9 bases short, with 13 bases between. The V gene's germline CDR1 is MNHEY and CDR2 SVGAGI. The CDR3 is 13 residues long. Here the CDR3 DNA reads TGTGCCAGCAACCGGGGCGGGTTTTCACCCCTCCACTTT. Translated: CASNRGGFSPLHF.

This chain joins TRBV19 and TRBJ1-3, with unresolved D. The germline V gene encodes CDR1 LNHDA and CDR2 SQIVND (reference sequence). CDR3 length: 14 amino acids. V was cut by 0 bases and J by 0 bases, with 3 bases left in between. The CDR3 DNA reads as TGTGCCAGTAGTATAGACCTCTCTGGAAACACCATATATTTT. Protein: CASSIDLSGNTIYF.

This clone occurred a few times. The chain is built from TRBV14 and TRBJ2-7, with 12 nucleotides matching TRBD2. CDR3 size: 16 residues. The germline gives CDR1 SGHDN, CDR2 FVKESK. Trimming cost V 4 bases and J 4 bases; bases outside gene matches: 8. The CDR3, as DNA: TGTGCCAGCAGCCCATCCGGACTAGCGGGGAAGTACGAGCAGTACTTC. Protein: CASSPSGLAGKYEQYF.

The chain combines TRBV18 with TRBJ2-2, with 8 bases aligning to TRBD2. Germline lookup yields CDR1 KGHSH and CDR2 LQKENI. CDR3 length: 16 amino acids. V shed 3 bases and J 4 bases; nucleotides not matched to a gene: 7. In nucleotides, the CDR3 is TGTGCCAGCTCACCCCTTGGCGGGGGGTTCACCGGGGAGCTGTTTTTT. Its protein product is CASSPLGGGFTGELFF.

The chain joins TRBV6-2 or TRBV6-3 to TRBJ1-4, with D perhaps TRBD1 (5 bases). The CDR3 runs to 16 residues. Germline assignment: CDR1 MNHEY and CDR2 SVGEGT. The V gene lost 4 bases and the J gene lost 0 bases, with 12 bases spanning the gap. This CDR3 reads CASSFQTAPTNEKLFF. The CDR3 DNA sequence: TGTGCCAGCAGTTTCCAGACAGCACCAACTAATGAAAAACTGTTTTTT.

This sequence joins TRBV2 and TRBJ2-4; D unclear. The V gene lost 4 bases and the J gene lost 6 bases, with 10 bases spanning the gap. Germline V gene data show CDR1 as SNHLY and CDR2 as FYNNEI. The CDR3 covers 13 residues. CDR3 bases: TGTGCCAGCAGTGTGGCCCATAGAAACATTCAGTACTTC. As protein: CASSVAHRNIQYF.